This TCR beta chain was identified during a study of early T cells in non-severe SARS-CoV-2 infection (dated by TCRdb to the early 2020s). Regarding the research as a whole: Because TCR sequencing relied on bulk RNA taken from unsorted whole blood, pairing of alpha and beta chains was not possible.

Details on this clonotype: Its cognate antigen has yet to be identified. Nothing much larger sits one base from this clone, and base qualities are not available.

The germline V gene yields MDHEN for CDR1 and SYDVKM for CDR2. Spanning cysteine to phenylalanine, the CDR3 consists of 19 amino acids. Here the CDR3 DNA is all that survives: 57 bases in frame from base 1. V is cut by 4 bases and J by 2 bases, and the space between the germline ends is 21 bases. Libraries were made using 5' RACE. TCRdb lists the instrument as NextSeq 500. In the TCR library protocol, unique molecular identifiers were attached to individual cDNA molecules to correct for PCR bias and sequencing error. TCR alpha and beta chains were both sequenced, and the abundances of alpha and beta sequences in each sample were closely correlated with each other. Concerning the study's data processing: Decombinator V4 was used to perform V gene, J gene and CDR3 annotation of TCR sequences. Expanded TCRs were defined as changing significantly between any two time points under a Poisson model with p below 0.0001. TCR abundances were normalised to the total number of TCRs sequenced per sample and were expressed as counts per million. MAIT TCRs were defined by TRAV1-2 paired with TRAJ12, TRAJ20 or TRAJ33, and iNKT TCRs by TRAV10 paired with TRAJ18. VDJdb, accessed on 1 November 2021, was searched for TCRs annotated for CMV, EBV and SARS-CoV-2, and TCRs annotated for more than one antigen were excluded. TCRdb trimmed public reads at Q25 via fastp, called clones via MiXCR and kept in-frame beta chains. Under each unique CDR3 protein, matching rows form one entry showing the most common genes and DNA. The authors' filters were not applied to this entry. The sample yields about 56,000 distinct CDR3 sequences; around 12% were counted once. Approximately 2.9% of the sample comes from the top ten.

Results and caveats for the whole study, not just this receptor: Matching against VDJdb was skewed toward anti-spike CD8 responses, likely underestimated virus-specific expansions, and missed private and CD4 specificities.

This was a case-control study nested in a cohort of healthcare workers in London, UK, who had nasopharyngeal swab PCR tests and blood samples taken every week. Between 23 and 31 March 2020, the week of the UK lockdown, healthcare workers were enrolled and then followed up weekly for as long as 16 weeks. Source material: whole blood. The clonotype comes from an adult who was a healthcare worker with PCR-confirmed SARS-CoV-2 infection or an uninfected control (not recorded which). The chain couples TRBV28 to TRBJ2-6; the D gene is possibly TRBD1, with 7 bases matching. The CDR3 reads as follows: CASSSRVGGGLAGANVLTF. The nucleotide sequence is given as TGTGCCAGCAGTTCCCGAGTTGGAGGGGGCTTAGCTGGGGCCAACGTCCTGACTTTC.